Reported below is one T cell receptor beta chain. This sample was included in a study of shared clonotypes between healthy human individuals. The CDR3 extends over 15 amino acids. Trimming shortened V by 0 bases and J by 5 bases, and 13 bases separated the two germline ends. Germline V gene lookup returns CDR1 SGHDN and CDR2 FVKESK. About 30,000 T cell genomes (approximately 210 ng DNA) went into each sorted-subset replicate. TCRdb keeps only in-frame clones here, not all; method: immunoSEQ multiplex PCR. The table records roughly 2,300,000 clones, around 90% of them present only once. The sample consisted of naive CD4+ T cells from PBMCs. Subset noted: CD45RA+ positively selected. The rearrangement joins TRBV14 to TRBJ2-5; a weak D match, TRBD1 (5 bases). The TCR was taken from a man between 18 and 29 years old in good health. Some clones in this sample may be carry-over from other donors' samples. CDR3 sequence: CASSQDRAAGETQYF. CDR3 DNA: TGTGCCAGCAGCCAAGACAGGGCAGCCGGGGAGACCCAGTACTTC.